This T cell receptor beta chain emerged from a study of shared clonotypes between healthy human individuals. CDR1 and CDR2 (germline): SEHNR, FQNEAQ (reference sequence). The V segment lost 5 bases and the J segment 6 bases; nucleotides outside the gene matches: 10. The CDR3 runs 15 residues. Here immunoSEQ multiplex PCR was the method, and the copy in TCRdb shows in-frame clones only, minus some. The repertoire holds about 2.4 million clones, with 93% as singletons. The source of this sequence is a man between 18 and 29 years old in good health. Some clones in this sample may be carry-over from other donors' samples. Specimen: naive CD4+ T cells from PBMCs. Subset of the sample: CD45RA+ positively selected. The J gene is TRBJ1-1, the V gene TRBV7-9, with TRBD1 matching 9 bases. The CDR3 region has the DNA TGTGCCAGCAGCCCCAGACAGGGGGTCTTGGCTGAAGCTTTCTTT. Amino acid sequence: CASSPRQGVLAEAFF. The variable domain in full, completed from reference TRBV7-9 and TRBJ1-1, reads DTGVSQNPRHKITKRGQNVTFRCDPISEHNRLYWYRQTLGQGPEFLTYFQNEAQLEKSRLLSDRFSAERPKGSFSTLEIQRTEQGDSAMYLCASSPRQGVLAEAFFGQGTRLTVV.